A single sample gave rise to the 22 T cell receptor beta chains below, sequenced in a study of cytomegalovirus exposure and HLA in healthy donors (dated 2017 in TCRdb). Receptors were amplified or captured by the immunoSEQ multiplex PCR assay. The multiplex PCR relied on a mix of 60 forward primers for TCR Vbeta segments and 13 reverse primers for TCR Jbeta segments. Drawn from immuneACCESS, this table holds only the in-frame rearrangements with V and J called that TCRdb kept. Clones are partly lost; checked studies trace under half to an unresolved V gene and leave the rest unexplained. The sample data list approximately 82,000 clones, and roughly 79% of these were observed just once. Of the sample, around 1.5% is held by the ten largest clones. Sample: PBMCs. The receptors were sampled from a man between 35 and 55 years old in good health and CMV-seronegative.

This chain uses TRBV7-2 with TRBJ2-7, with 8 bases identical to TRBD1. Germline V gives CDR1 SGHTA, CDR2 FQGNSA. V lost 4 bases and J lost 5; bases outside the gene matches: 10. The CDR3 covers 15 residues. The chain's CDR3 is CASSSPRTGSHEQYF. CDR3 nucleotide sequence: TGTGCCAGCAGCTCACCCAGGACAGGGTCCCACGAGCAGTACTTC.

Only one count was recorded for this clone. This chain links TRBV7-2 with TRBJ2-7; D is undetermined. Trimming cost V 1 base and J 2 bases, with 9 bases left between them. CDR1 is SGHTA and CDR2 is FQGNSA in the germline V gene. This CDR3 region has 14 residues. The CDR3 reads CASSLDQTTYEQYF. The CDR3 nucleotides are TGTGCCAGCAGCTTAGATCAGACAACCTACGAGCAGTACTTC.

The chain employs TRBV19 and TRBJ2-7; TRBD1 agrees at 10 bases. V shed 3 bases, J shed 5 bases, and the junction held 7 bases outside the gene matches. From germline, CDR1 is LNHDA and CDR2 SQIVND (reference sequence). This CDR3 comprises 15 residues. Here the CDR3 reads CASSISGTGVHEQYF. In DNA, the CDR3 is TGTGCCAGTAGTATCTCGGGGACAGGGGTCCACGAGCAGTACTTC.

This sequence joins TRBV7-9 and TRBJ2-1; no reliable D call. Trimming took off 5 bases at V and 7 bases at J, with 21 bases between the two ends. CDR1 and CDR2 (germline): SEHNR, FQNEAQ (reference sequence). This CDR3 spans 16 amino acids. DNA for the CDR3: TGTGCCAGCAGCCCCCCCTGGCCGCAGATTTGGAATGAGCAGTTCTTC. It translates to CASSPPWPQIWNEQFF.

The CDR3 protein is CAIRLAGHNEQFF. CDR3 nucleotide sequence: TGTGCCATCCGACTAGCGGGACATAATGAGCAGTTCTTC. V gene TRBV6-8 combines with J gene TRBJ2-1; TRBD2 agrees at 11 bases. V dropped 10 bases and J dropped 7; count of bases not matched to a gene: 6. CDR3 length: 13 residues. The germline gives CDR1 MNHGY, CDR2 SAAAGT.

This clone occurred once. The CDR3 region is CASSQREGGETQYF. Here the CDR3 DNA reads TGTGCCAGTAGTCAGCGGGAGGGTGGGGAGACCCAGTACTTC. This sequence joins TRBV19 and TRBJ2-5; 10 positions match TRBD2. Germline V gene data show CDR1 as LNHDA and CDR2 as SQIVND (reference sequence). Trimming removed 5 bases from V and 5 bases from J; junction bases left unmatched: 5. The CDR3 is 14 amino acids.

The rearrangement joins TRBV6-1 to TRBJ1-6, with TRBD1 matching 7 bases. The length of the CDR3 is 14 residues. Trimming cost V 1 base and J 9 bases; bases outside gene matches: 3. Germline-derived CDR1 and CDR2 are MNHNS and SASEGT. The CDR3 is CASSEGGGRSPLHF. The CDR3 bases are TGTGCCAGCAGTGAAGGAGGGGGCCGTTCACCCCTCCACTTT.

V gene TRBV6-1 combines with J gene TRBJ2-5; D may be TRBD2 (5 bases). CDR3 length equals 14 residues. V lost 6 bases and J 5 bases, leaving 16 bases between the germline ends. Germline loops: CDR1 MNHNS, CDR2 SASEGT. The DNA of the CDR3 is TGTGCCAGCAGACTCCTAGTCGGGATCGAGACCCAGTACTTC. Translated, it gives CASRLLVGIETQYF.

The chain couples TRBV27 to TRBJ1-5; D is uncertain. V was cut by 2 bases and J by 7 bases, with 9 bases left in between. The CDR3 is 13 residues long. Germline assignment: CDR1 MNHEY and CDR2 SMNVEV (reference sequence). CDR3 region: CASSLERWQPQHF. The CDR3 region has the DNA TGTGCCAGCAGTTTAGAGAGATGGCAGCCCCAGCATTTT.

This clone was counted a few times. The chain links TRBV29-1 to TRBJ1-1, with D possibly TRBD1 on 6 matching bases. V was cut by 3 bases and J by 8 bases, with 16 bases left in between. This CDR3 has 13 residues. Germline V CDR1 and CDR2: SQVTM, ANQGSEA. The CDR3 DNA is TGCAGCGTTGATCTGCTGGACAGAGGCGAAGCTTTCTTT. This translates into CSVDLLDRGEAFF.

In nucleotides, the CDR3 is TGTGCCAGCAGTGAAGTTCCCGGGTTGGTGGGTCAGCCCCAGCATTTT. The encoded protein is CASSEVPGLVGQPQHF. The chain recombines TRBV6-1 with TRBJ1-5; D remains ambiguous. Germline V gives CDR1 MNHNS, CDR2 SASEGT. The CDR3 runs to 16 residues. The ends were cut back, 1 base at V and 6 bases at J, with 16 bases in the middle.

This clone was seen a handful of times. V usage is TRBV5-1 and J usage is TRBJ2-3, with 11 bases aligning to TRBD2. Trimming took 4 bases from V and 0 from J; bases not matched to a gene: 4. The CDR3 is 16 residues long. CDR1 SGHRS and CDR2 YFSETQ come from the germline V gene. The CDR3 nucleotides are TGCGCCAGCAGCCTCCGGACTAGCGGGAGCACAGATACGCAGTATTTT. This codes for CASSLRTSGSTDTQYF.

The CDR3 sequence is CASSVGPVNEQFF. CDR3 nucleotide sequence: TGTGCCAGCAGCGTAGGGCCCGTGAATGAGCAGTTCTTC. The J gene is TRBJ2-1, the V gene TRBV9; D ambiguous. The CDR3 contains 13 residues. The V gene's germline CDR1 is SGDLS and CDR2 YYNGEE. The V end was cut by 0 bases, the J end by 7 bases, with 8 bases between. The entire variable domain, with the rest obtained from reference TRBV9 and TRBJ2-1, is as follows: DSGVTQTPKHLITATGQRVTLRCSPRSGDLSVYWYQQSLDQGLQFLIQYYNGEERAKGNILERFSAQQFPDLHSELNLSSLELGDSALYFCASSVGPVNEQFFGPGTRLTVL.

This clone was picked up a small number of times. This chain joins TRBV6-1 and TRBJ1-4, with 7 bases lining up with TRBD1. Germline loops: CDR1 MNHNS, CDR2 SASEGT. V dropped 6 bases and J dropped 5; count of bases not matched to a gene: 6. The CDR3 loop spans 14 amino acids. The DNA of the CDR3 is TGTGCCAGCAGGACAGGGCCCGGGAATGAAAAACTGTTTTTT. Translation: CASRTGPGNEKLFF.

The J gene is TRBJ2-1, the V gene TRBV27; TRBD2 matches at 12 bases. Germline CDR1 reads MNHEY; CDR2 reads SMNVEV (reference sequence). With 6 bases clipped from V and 8 bases from J, the junction kept 11 bases outside the gene matches. The CDR3 is 16 residues long. The CDR3 DNA follows: TGTGCCAGCAGAAAATCCGGACTAGCGGGATTTGATGAGCAGTTCTTC. It translates to CASRKSGLAGFDEQFF.

The chain links TRBV28 to TRBJ1-3, with D unclear. V was trimmed by 10 bases and J by 0 bases, leaving 13 bases between them. CDR1 and CDR2 from the germline V gene are MDHEN and SYDVKM. The CDR3 consists of 14 residues. The CDR3 DNA sequence: TGTGCCACTCTACAGACGGCCTCTGGAAACACCATATATTTT. The encoded protein is CATLQTASGNTIYF.

This chain's CDR3 is CASSETTGTQYF. CDR3 nucleotide sequence: TGTGCCAGCAGTGAGACCACGGGGACCCAGTACTTC. The chain has TRBV6-1 and TRBJ2-5; D is unclear. CDR1 and CDR2 (germline): MNHNS, SASEGT. There are 12 residues in the CDR3. V was pared by 3 bases and J by 7 bases, with 9 bases between.

As concerns this clone: One junction end disagrees with the germline gene, perhaps due to a read error. The chain is built from TRBV7-9 and TRBJ2-5; D may be TRBD1 (6 bases). The CDR3 contains 15 residues. Germline V lookup: CDR1 SEHNR, CDR2 FQNEAQ (reference sequence). CDR3 in amino acids: CSSSSAGTLQETQYF. CDR3 DNA: TGTTCCAGCAGCTCCGCCGGGACACTACAAGAGACCCAGTACTTC.

The chain couples TRBV5-5 to TRBJ1-4, with 9 bases fitting TRBD1. V lost 5 bases, J lost 7 bases, and 12 bases stayed unmatched. Germline CDR1 reads SGHKS; CDR2 reads YYEKEE (reference sequence). The CDR3 is 16 residues long. CDR3 protein: CASRRDTGGASEKLFF. As DNA, the CDR3 is TGTGCCAGCAGACGAGATACAGGGGGCGCGAGTGAAAAACTGTTTTTT.

This clone was detected once. The chain employs TRBV6-1 and TRBJ1-5; 8 positions match TRBD1. The junction had 11 bases not matched to a gene; V was cut back by 6 bases and J by 7 bases. The germline gives CDR1 MNHNS, CDR2 SASEGT. This CDR3 is 15 amino acids long. The CDR3 here is CASRDRVMSPQPQHF. CDR3 nucleotide sequence: TGTGCCAGCAGGGACAGGGTCATGAGTCCCCAGCCCCAGCATTTT.

This clone was counted between two and nine times. This rearrangement joins TRBV2 to TRBJ2-1; 13 positions agree with TRBD2. Germline V gene lookup returns CDR1 SNHLY and CDR2 FYNNEI. This CDR3 region has 13 residues. Trimming cost V 11 bases and J 6 bases; bases outside gene matches: 4. In DNA form, the CDR3 reads TGTGCCTCAAGGACTAGCGGGGGCAATGAGCAGTTCTTC. This codes for CASRTSGGNEQFF.

V and J are TRBV29-1 and TRBJ2-1; 9 bases are a match to TRBD2. Germline CDR1 is SQVTM and CDR2 is ANQGSEA. With V trimmed by 3 bases and J by 6 bases, 9 bases remained unmatched. This CDR3 has 15 residues. CDR3 sequence (DNA): TGCAGCGTTGACGGGGCGGGAGGGGTCCGCAATGAGCAGTTCTTC. As protein: CSVDGAGGVRNEQFF.